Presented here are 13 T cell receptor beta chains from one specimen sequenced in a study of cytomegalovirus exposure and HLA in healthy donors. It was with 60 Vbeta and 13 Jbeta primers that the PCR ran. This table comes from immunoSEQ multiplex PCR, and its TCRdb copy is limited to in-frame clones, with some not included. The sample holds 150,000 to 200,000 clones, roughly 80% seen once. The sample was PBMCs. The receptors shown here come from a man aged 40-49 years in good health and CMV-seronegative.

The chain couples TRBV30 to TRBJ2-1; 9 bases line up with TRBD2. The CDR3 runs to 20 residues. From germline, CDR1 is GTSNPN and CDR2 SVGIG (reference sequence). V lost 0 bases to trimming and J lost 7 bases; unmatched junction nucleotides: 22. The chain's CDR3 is CAWSVHRPNSRGGRGNEQFF. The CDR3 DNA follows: TGTGCCTGGAGTGTACACAGACCCAACTCGCGGGGGGGCCGCGGGAATGAGCAGTTCTTC.

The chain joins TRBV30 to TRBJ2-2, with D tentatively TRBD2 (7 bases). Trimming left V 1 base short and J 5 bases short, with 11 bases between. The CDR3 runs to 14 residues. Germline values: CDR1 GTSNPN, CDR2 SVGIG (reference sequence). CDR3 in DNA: TGTGCCTGGAGTGAGGGGGGGTGGACCGGGGAGCTGTTTTTT. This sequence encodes CAWSEGGWTGELFF.

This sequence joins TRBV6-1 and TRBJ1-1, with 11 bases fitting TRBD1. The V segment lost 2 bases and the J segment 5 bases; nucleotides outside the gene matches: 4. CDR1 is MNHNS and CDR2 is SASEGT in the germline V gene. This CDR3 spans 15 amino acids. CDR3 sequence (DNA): TGTGCCAGCAGTGAATTGGGACAGGGGGTTACTGAAGCTTTCTTT. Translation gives CASSELGQGVTEAFF.

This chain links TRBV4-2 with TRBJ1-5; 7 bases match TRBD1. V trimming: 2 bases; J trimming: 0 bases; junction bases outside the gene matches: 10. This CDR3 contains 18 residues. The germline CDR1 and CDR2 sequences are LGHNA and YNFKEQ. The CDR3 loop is CASSQSQVGTASNQPQHF. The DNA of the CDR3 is TGTGCCAGCAGCCAATCACAGGTTGGGACAGCTAGCAATCAGCCCCAGCATTTT.

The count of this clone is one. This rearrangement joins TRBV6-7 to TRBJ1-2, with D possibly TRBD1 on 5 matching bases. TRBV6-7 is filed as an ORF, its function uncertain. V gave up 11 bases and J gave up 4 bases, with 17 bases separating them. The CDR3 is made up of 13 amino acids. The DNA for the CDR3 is TGTGCCGGACCGGGTGGGGGGGTCTATGGCTACACCTTC. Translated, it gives CAGPGGGVYGYTF.

CDR3 sequence reads: CASNGQGNYGYTF. Here the CDR3 DNA reads TGTGCCAGCAATGGACAGGGGAACTATGGCTACACCTTC. The chain carries TRBV6-6 and TRBJ1-2, with TRBD1 matching 9 bases. With 7 bases clipped from V and 2 bases from J, the junction kept 2 bases outside the gene matches. Germline V CDR1 and CDR2: MNHNY, SVGAGI (reference sequence). This CDR3 is 13 amino acids long.

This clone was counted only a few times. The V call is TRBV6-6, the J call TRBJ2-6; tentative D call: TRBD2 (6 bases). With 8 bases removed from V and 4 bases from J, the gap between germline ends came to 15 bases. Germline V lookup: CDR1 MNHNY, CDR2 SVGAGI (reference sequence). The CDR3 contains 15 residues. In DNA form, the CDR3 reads TGTGCCAGCGAGTTACGCGGGGTGGGGGCCAACGTCCTGACTTTC. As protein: CASELRGVGANVLTF.

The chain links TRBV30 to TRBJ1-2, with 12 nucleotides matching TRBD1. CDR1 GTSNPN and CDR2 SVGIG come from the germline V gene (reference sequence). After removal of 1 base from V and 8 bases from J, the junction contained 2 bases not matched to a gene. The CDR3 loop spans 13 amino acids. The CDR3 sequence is CAWSAGTGGGYTF. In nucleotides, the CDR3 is TGTGCCTGGAGTGCCGGGACAGGGGGCGGCTACACCTTC.

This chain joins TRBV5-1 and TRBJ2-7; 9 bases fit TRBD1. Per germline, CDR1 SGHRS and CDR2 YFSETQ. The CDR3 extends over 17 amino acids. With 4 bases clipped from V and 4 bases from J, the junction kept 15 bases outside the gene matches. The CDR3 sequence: CASSMYHSGQGWYEQYF. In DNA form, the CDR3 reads TGCGCCAGCAGCATGTACCACTCCGGACAGGGGTGGTACGAGCAGTACTTC.

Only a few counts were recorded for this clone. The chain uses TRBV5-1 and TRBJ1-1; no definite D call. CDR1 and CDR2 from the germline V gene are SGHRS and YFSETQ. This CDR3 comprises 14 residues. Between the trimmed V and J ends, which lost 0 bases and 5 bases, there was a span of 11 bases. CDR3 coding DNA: TGCGCCAGCAGCTTGGCCCCCCCGGAGACTGAAGCTTTCTTT. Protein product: CASSLAPPETEAFF.

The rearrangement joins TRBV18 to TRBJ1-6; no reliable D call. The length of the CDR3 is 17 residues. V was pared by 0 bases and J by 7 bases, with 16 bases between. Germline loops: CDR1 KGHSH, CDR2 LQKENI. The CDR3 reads CASSPPRVEEGNSPLHF. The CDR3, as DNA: TGTGCCAGCTCACCACCCCGGGTAGAAGAGGGCAATTCACCCCTCCACTTT.

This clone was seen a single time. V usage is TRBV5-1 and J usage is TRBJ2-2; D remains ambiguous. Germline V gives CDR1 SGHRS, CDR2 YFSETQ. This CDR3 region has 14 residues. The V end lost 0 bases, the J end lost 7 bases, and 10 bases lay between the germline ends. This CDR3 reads CASSLDSGGGELFF. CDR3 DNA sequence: TGCGCCAGCAGCTTGGATTCGGGTGGCGGGGAGCTGTTTTTT.

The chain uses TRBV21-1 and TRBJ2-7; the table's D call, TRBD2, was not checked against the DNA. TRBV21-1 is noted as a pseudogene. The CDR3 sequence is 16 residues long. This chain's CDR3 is CASSTRLAGGLLEQYF. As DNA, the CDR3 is TGTGCCAGCAGCACCCGACTAGCGGGGGGGCTTCTTGAGCAGTACTTC.